The 18 T cell receptor beta chains in this list originate from one sample, sequenced in a study of T-cell reconstitution after alpha-beta-depleted transplantation in children. TCRbeta library construction was performed incorporating unique molecular identifiers. TCRdb re-analysed the PCR reads in MiXCR, keeping a single row per CDR3 protein. The table has around 410,000 distinct CDR3 sequences, about a tenth seen once; the top ten hold 5% to 6.5%. The material sequenced was PBMCs from the stem cell graft donor, taken from the stem cell graft. The source is a human donor who donated a stem cell graft to a child with acute myeloid leukemia.

V gene TRBV3-1 combines with J gene TRBJ2-2; 9 positions match TRBD2. V gave up 2 bases and J gave up 8 bases; unmatched junction bases: 18. The length of the CDR3 is 19 residues. Germline lookup yields CDR1 LGHDT and CDR2 YNNKEL (reference sequence). The CDR3 loop is CASSQRNRPGTSFRGELFF. In nucleotides, the CDR3 is TGTGCCAGCAGCCAACGCAATCGTCCCGGGACTAGCTTTCGGGGGGAGCTGTTTTTT.

This chain links TRBV5-1 with TRBJ2-7; a weak D match, TRBD2 (6 bases). The V gene lost 6 bases and the J gene lost 5 bases, with 15 bases spanning the gap. The V gene's germline CDR1 is SGHRS and CDR2 YFSETQ. This CDR3 is 13 amino acids long. CDR3 DNA: TGCGCCAGCAAATTCCTAGCTAGCGACGAGCAGTACTTC. It codes for CASKFLASDEQYF.

The chain has TRBV6-8 and TRBJ2-5; 7 nucleotides agree with TRBD1. Trimming took 1 base from V and 1 from J; bases not matched to a gene: 9. Germline V gene data show CDR1 as MNHGY and CDR2 as SAAAGT. The CDR3 is 17 amino acids. The CDR3 here is CASSYLDLGQVQETQYF. CDR3 nucleotides: TGTGCCAGCAGTTACTTGGACCTAGGACAGGTCCAAGAGACCCAGTACTTC.

The chain is built from TRBV3-1 and TRBJ2-2; TRBD2 matches 15 bases. Germline CDR1 is LGHDT and CDR2 is YNNKEL (reference sequence). Trimming removed 3 bases from V and 4 bases from J; junction bases left unmatched: 6. This CDR3 has 18 amino acids. CDR3 sequence (DNA): TGTGCCAGCAGCCAGGGACTAGCGGGAGGCCCGGGCACCGGGGAGCTGTTTTTT. It codes for CASSQGLAGGPGTGELFF.

The chain is built from TRBV7-2 and TRBJ2-5; the match to TRBD2 covers 7 bases. The V and J ends lost 3 bases and 2 bases, in that order; junction bases with no gene match: 9. The CDR3 sequence is 16 residues long. The germline V gene encodes CDR1 SGHTA and CDR2 FQGNSA. The CDR3 sequence is CASSLRGTSAQETQYF. The CDR3 coding sequence is TGTGCCAGCAGCTTGCGCGGAACTAGCGCGCAAGAGACCCAGTACTTC.

This chain joins TRBV15 and TRBJ1-4; maybe TRBD1 (5 bases). Trimming removed 1 base at V and 0 bases at J, with 12 bases between. The CDR3 covers 17 residues. CDR1 and CDR2 from the germline V gene are LNHNV and YYDKDF (reference sequence). The DNA of the CDR3 is TGTGCCACCAGCAGAGCCCGGGGAGGGGCAACTAATGAAAAACTGTTTTTT. Protein: CATSRARGGATNEKLFF.

V gene TRBV10-3 combines with J gene TRBJ2-7, with D hard to call. Trimming cost V 6 bases and J 0 bases, with 9 bases left between them. Germline values: CDR1 ENHRY, CDR2 SYGVKD. CDR3 length equals 13 residues. The CDR3 loop reads CAIRDTSSYEQYF. Here the CDR3 DNA reads TGTGCCATCAGAGACACGAGCTCCTACGAGCAGTACTTC.

This clonotype has just a few counts. CDR3 sequence (DNA): TGTGCCAGCAGAGTCGGGACAGGGAGGACGGATACGCAGTATTTT. This codes for CASRVGTGRTDTQYF. The chain couples TRBV5-6 to TRBJ2-3; 9 nucleotides line up with TRBD1. J gave up 6 bases and V 5 bases, and 10 bases lay outside the gene matches. Germline V CDR1 and CDR2: SGHDT, YYEEEE. CDR3 length equals 15 residues.

The table lists this clonotype with a few counts. V is TRBV12-3 or TRBV12-4 and J is TRBJ2-5, with 9 bases aligning to TRBD2. Losses at the gene ends were 6 bases for V and 7 bases for J; bases not matched to a gene: 15. This CDR3 region has 16 residues. CDR3 protein: CASRPSGAGGPVTQYF. The CDR3 nucleotides read TGTGCCAGCAGGCCTTCTGGGGCGGGAGGGCCGGTGACCCAGTACTTC.

The V and J genes are TRBV10-2 and TRBJ2-5; the match to TRBD2 covers 13 bases. In germline, CDR1 is WSHSY, CDR2 SAAADI. Trimming cost V 6 bases and J 1 base; bases outside gene matches: 5. CDR3 length: 16 amino acids. The CDR3 protein is CASRGLAGVSQETQYF. In DNA, the CDR3 is TGCGCCAGCAGAGGACTAGCGGGAGTGTCCCAAGAGACCCAGTACTTC.

The chain employs TRBV7-3 and TRBJ2-2; TRBD2 aligns across 7 bases. The CDR3 length is 14 residues. CDR1 and CDR2 (germline): SGHTA, FQGTGA. Losses at the gene ends were 3 bases for V and 4 bases for J; bases not matched to a gene: 2. The CDR3 spells CASSLTSSTGELFF. In DNA, the CDR3 is TGTGCCAGCAGCTTGACTAGCAGCACCGGGGAGCTGTTTTTT.

This clonotype was seen only a few times. This chain links TRBV4-1 with TRBJ2-3; 10 nucleotides line up with TRBD1. Per the germline V gene, CDR1 is MGHRA and CDR2 is YSYEKL. V was pared by 5 bases and J by 0 bases, with 11 bases of the junction left unmatched. This CDR3 region has 18 residues. The CDR3 coding sequence is TGCGCCAGCAGCGGAGTAGGGACAGGGGATTCTAGCACAGATACGCAGTATTTT. Translated, it gives CASSGVGTGDSSTDTQYF.

This clonotype was found a few times. V and J are TRBV6-1 and TRBJ2-6, with unresolved D. The CDR3 is 16 residues long. Germline V gene sequence: CDR1 MNHNS, CDR2 SASEGT. Trimming removed 6 bases at V and 0 bases at J, with 12 bases between. CDR3 protein: CASRDIMPSGANVLTF. In DNA form, the CDR3 reads TGTGCCAGCAGGGATATTATGCCCTCTGGGGCCAACGTCCTGACTTTC.

This clonotype was detected a few times. The rearrangement joins TRBV2 to TRBJ2-7; weak D call: TRBD1 (5 bases). V shed 3 bases and J shed 5 bases, with 17 bases lying between them. Germline values: CDR1 SNHLY, CDR2 FYNNEI. The CDR3 runs 15 residues. The CDR3 DNA is TGTGCCAGCAGTGAGGGGAATTATAGGGGCGACGAGCAGTACGTC. Translated: CASSEGNYRGDEQYV.

The V call is TRBV7-2, the J call TRBJ2-7, with 14 positions matching TRBD2. The J segment lost 5 bases and the V segment lost 5 bases, leaving 8 bases of the junction unmatched. The CDR3 runs to 16 residues. Germline V gene data show CDR1 as SGHTA and CDR2 as FQGNSA. The CDR3 bases are TGTGCCAGCAGCCCAGGGACTAGCGGGAGACCCAACGAGCAGTACTTC. It is translated as CASSPGTSGRPNEQYF.

The rearrangement uses TRBV7-2 and TRBJ2-5; D gene uncertain. The CDR3 contains 13 residues. Trimming shortened V by 1 base and J by 3 bases, and 6 bases separated the two germline ends. Germline V gene data show CDR1 as SGHTA and CDR2 as FQGNSA. The CDR3 nucleotides read TGTGCCAGCAGCTTAGTAGTGAAAGAGACCCAGTACTTC. Translating gives CASSLVVKETQYF.

The table lists this clonotype with many counts. V and J are TRBV5-1 and TRBJ2-1, with 12 positions matching TRBD2. J was trimmed by 4 bases and V by 0 bases; bases with no gene match: 11. The CDR3 runs 19 residues. Germline CDR1 SGHRS, CDR2 YFSETQ. The CDR3 bases are TGCGCCAGCAGCTTGGTGCCACTAGCGGGGGGTTCTCTTTACAATGAGCAGTTCTTC. Its translation is CASSLVPLAGGSLYNEQFF.

This clonotype turned up a few times. J is TRBJ2-7 and V is TRBV20-1; 13 bases are a match to TRBD2. CDR3 length: 16 amino acids. Unmatched junction bases numbered 8, after V lost 3 bases and J lost 3 bases. From germline, CDR1 is DFQATT and CDR2 SNEGSKA (reference sequence). DNA of the CDR3: TGCAGTGCTAGTCAGGGGGGGACTAGCGGGGTCTACGAGCAGTACTTC. It encodes CSASQGGTSGVYEQYF.